This T cell receptor (beta chain) came from a study of cytomegalovirus exposure and HLA in healthy donors. PCR involved 60 Vbeta and 13 Jbeta primers. The method was immunoSEQ multiplex PCR; TCRdb's version includes in-frame clones alone and lacks a portion of them. Among about 120,000 clones, roughly 87% were seen once, and the ten largest hold more than 1.4%. V lost 1 base and J lost 3, with 12 bases in between. Per the germline V gene, CDR1 is MNHEY and CDR2 is SVGAGI. The CDR3 has 15 residues. Sequenced: PBMCs. The rearrangement joins TRBV6-5 to TRBJ1-1; D perhaps matches TRBD1 (6 bases). The source of this sequence is a woman aged 18-29 years in good health and CMV-seronegative. CDR3 sequence (DNA): TGTGCCAGCAGTTACTTAGCGGGGGCCCACACTGAAGCTTTCTTT. The encoded protein is CASSYLAGAHTEAFF.